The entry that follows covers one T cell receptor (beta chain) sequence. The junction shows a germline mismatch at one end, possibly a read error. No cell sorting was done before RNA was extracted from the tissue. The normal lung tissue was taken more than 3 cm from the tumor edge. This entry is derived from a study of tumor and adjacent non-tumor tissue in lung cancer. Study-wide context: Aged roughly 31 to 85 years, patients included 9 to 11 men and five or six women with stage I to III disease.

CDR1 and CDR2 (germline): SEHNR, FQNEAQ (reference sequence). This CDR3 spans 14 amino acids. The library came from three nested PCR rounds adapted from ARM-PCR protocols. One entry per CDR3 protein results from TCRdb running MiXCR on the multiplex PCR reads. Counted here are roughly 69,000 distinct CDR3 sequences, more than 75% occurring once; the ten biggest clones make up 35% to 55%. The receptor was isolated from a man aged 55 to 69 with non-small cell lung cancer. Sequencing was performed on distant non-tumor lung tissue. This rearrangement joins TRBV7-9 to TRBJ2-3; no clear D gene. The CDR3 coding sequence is TGTGCCAGCAGCTTAGACAGAGACACAGATGCGCAGTATTTT. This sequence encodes CASSLDRDTDAQYF.